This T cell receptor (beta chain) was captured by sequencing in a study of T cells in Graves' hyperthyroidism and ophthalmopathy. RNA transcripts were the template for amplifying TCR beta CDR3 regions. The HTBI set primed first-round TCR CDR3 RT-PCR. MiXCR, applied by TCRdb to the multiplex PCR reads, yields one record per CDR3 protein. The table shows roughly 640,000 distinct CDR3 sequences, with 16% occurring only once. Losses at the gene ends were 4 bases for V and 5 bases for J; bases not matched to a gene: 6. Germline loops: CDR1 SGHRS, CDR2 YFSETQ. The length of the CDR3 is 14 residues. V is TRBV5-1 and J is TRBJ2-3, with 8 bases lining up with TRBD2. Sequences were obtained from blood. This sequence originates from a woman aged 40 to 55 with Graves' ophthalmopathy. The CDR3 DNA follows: TGCGCCAGCAGCACGGGACTAGTGAGAGATACGCAGTATTTT. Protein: CASSTGLVRDTQYF.